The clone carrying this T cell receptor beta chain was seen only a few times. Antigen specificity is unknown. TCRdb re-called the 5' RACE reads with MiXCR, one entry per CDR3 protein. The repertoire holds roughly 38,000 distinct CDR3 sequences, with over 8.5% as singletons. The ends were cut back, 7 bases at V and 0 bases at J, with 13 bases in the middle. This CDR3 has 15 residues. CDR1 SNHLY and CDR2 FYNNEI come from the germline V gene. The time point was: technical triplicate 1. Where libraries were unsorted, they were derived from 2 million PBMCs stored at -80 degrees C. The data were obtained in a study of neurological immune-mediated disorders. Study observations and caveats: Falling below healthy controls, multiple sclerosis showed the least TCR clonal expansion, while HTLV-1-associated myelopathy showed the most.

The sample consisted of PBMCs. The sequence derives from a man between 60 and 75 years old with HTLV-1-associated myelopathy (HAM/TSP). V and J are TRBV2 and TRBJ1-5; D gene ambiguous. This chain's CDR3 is CASKGTPNSNQPQHF. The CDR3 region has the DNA TGTGCCAGCAAGGGCACCCCTAATAGCAATCAGCCCCAGCATTTT.